These 20 T cell receptor beta chains share one sample of origin, sequenced in a study of blood T cell repertoires in COVID-19. This table comes from immunoSEQ multiplex PCR, and its TCRdb copy is limited to in-frame clones, with some not included. This repertoire shows 87,000 or so clones, around 90% found once; its top ten account for more than 9.5%. Sequenced material: peripheral blood. The receptors originated from a man aged 80 or over with acute or convalescent COVID-19.

The chain recombines TRBV14 with TRBJ1-1; D call uncertain. The CDR3 is made up of 15 amino acids. Deletions cut 4 bases from V and 1 base from J, with 13 bases between. The germline V gene has CDR1 SGHDN and CDR2 FVKESK. CDR3 amino acids: CASSPAETPNTEAFF. DNA for the CDR3: TGTGCCAGCAGCCCCGCCGAGACACCGAACACTGAAGCTTTCTTT.

The DNA of the CDR3 is TGTGCCAGCAGCGCCGGGACAGGGCCGGGGGATGAAAAACTGTTTTTT. Translation: CASSAGTGPGDEKLFF. The chain joins TRBV5-8 to TRBJ1-4, with TRBD1 matching 9 bases. This CDR3 spans 16 amino acids. CDR1 is SGHTS, CDR2 YDEGEE, per germline. The junction had 10 bases not matched to a gene; V was cut back by 4 bases and J by 6 bases.

This clone appeared a few times. This CDR3 reads CAWSEGLLTNTGELFF. CDR3 nucleotides: TGTGCCTGGAGTGAGGGACTCCTTACGAACACCGGGGAGCTGTTTTTT. This chain joins TRBV30 and TRBJ2-2; a possible D gene is TRBD2 (6 bases). The CDR3 spans 16 residues. Trimming shortened V by 1 base and J by 0 bases, and 12 bases separated the two germline ends. Germline lookup yields CDR1 GTSNPN and CDR2 SVGIG (reference sequence). Together with reference TRBV30 and TRBJ2-2, the CDR3 gives the full variable domain: SQTIHQWPATLVQPVGSPLSLECTVEGTSNPNLYWYRQAAGRGLQLLFYSVGIGQISSEVPQNLSASRPQDRQFILSSKKLLLSDSGFYLCAWSEGLLTNTGELFFGEGSRLTVL.

This chain links TRBV11-1 with TRBJ2-1, with TRBD2 as a possible D gene (6 bases). The germline gives CDR1 SGHAT, CDR2 FQDESV (reference sequence). The CDR3 loop spans 14 amino acids. Trimming stripped 5 bases from V and 9 bases from J, with 17 bases between. The CDR3 DNA is TGTGCCAGCAGCCCCCGCGGGAATGCTGGTGAGCAGTTCTTC. Translation gives CASSPRGNAGEQFF.

CDR3 sequence (DNA): TGTGCCAGCACTCGCCCCGGAGAGGATACGCAGTATTTT. This encodes CASTRPGEDTQYF. The chain carries TRBV28 and TRBJ2-3; D remains unclear. Germline V gene sequence: CDR1 MDHEN, CDR2 SYDVKM. V lost 7 bases and J lost 6, with 14 bases in between. The CDR3 runs 13 residues.

This chain uses TRBV18 with TRBJ2-1; unclear D gene. The CDR3 consists of 12 residues. The V and J ends lost 6 bases and 4 bases respectively, with 7 bases between them. Germline-derived CDR1 and CDR2 are KGHSH and LQKENI. As DNA, the CDR3 is TGTGCCAGCTCCGTAAATTACAATGAGCAGTTCTTC. Protein: CASSVNYNEQFF.

V is TRBV5-1 and J is TRBJ2-3; TRBD2 agrees at 13 bases. Per the germline V gene, CDR1 is SGHRS and CDR2 is YFSETQ. The J segment lost 3 bases and the V segment lost 4 bases, leaving 5 bases of the junction unmatched. CDR3 length equals 16 residues. This chain's CDR3 is CASSPRTSGSTDTQYF. Here the CDR3 DNA reads TGCGCCAGCAGCCCACGGACTAGCGGGAGTACAGATACGCAGTATTTT.

This clone occurred a few times. This rearrangement joins TRBV6-5 to TRBJ1-1; D not resolved. V was shortened by 2 bases and J by 0 bases, with 4 bases between the two germline ends. The CDR3 is 13 amino acids. Looked up from germline, CDR1 is MNHEY and CDR2 is SVGAGI. The CDR3 sequence: CASSYEVNTEAFF. The CDR3 DNA follows: TGTGCCAGCAGTTACGAGGTGAACACTGAAGCTTTCTTT.

This clone occurred once. This sequence joins TRBV25-1 and TRBJ2-7; 7 positions match TRBD1. Germline CDR1 and CDR2: MGHDK and SYGVNS. The V and J ends lost 4 bases and 6 bases, in that order; junction bases with no gene match: 6. CDR3 length: 13 amino acids. The chain's CDR3 is CASSGHDRAEQYF. The CDR3 nucleotides read TGTGCCAGCAGTGGTCATGACAGGGCCGAGCAGTACTTC.

V gene TRBV5-1 combines with J gene TRBJ2-1; TRBD2 matches at 12 bases. Germline CDR1 reads SGHRS; CDR2 reads YFSETQ. The CDR3 sequence is 15 residues long. With 2 bases clipped from V and 6 bases from J, the junction kept 3 bases outside the gene matches. Written as DNA, the CDR3 is TGCGCCAGCAGCTTAACTAGCGGGGGGAGCAATGAGCAGTTCTTC. As protein: CASSLTSGGSNEQFF.

The chain has TRBV7-9 and TRBJ2-5; weak D call: TRBD2 (5 bases). The CDR3 runs to 18 residues. Looked up from germline, CDR1 is SEHNR and CDR2 is FQNEAQ (reference sequence). The V gene lost 1 base and the J gene lost 1 base, with 19 bases spanning the gap. Written as DNA, the CDR3 is TGTGCCAGCAGCTTAGGCCCCGTTTACGGGGAGACCCAAGAGACCCAGTACTTC. Encoded protein: CASSLGPVYGETQETQYF.

The V call is TRBV18, the J call TRBJ1-2; D call uncertain. V gave up 3 bases and J gave up 6 bases, with 11 bases separating them. The CDR3 covers 13 residues. Germline CDR1 and CDR2: KGHSH and LQKENI. CDR3 sequence (DNA): TGTGCCAGCTCACCGAGGGTTGAGGATGGCTACACCTTC. Translated: CASSPRVEDGYTF.

The chain joins TRBV7-8 to TRBJ1-3, with 8 bases identical to TRBD1. The CDR3 totals 16 residues. V was clipped by 3 bases and J by 2 bases; unmatched bases: 6. Germline CDR1 reads SGHVS; CDR2 reads FQNEAQ. The CDR3 reads CASSLGGQGAGNTIYF. In DNA form, the CDR3 reads TGTGCCAGCAGCTTGGGCGGACAGGGCGCTGGAAACACCATATATTTT.

This sequence joins TRBV6-6 and TRBJ2-7; D uncertain. The CDR3 consists of 13 residues. With 5 bases removed from V and 3 bases from J, the gap between germline ends came to 11 bases. Germline CDR1 and CDR2: MNHNY and SVGAGI (reference sequence). The CDR3 here is CASSRGSNYEQYF. CDR3 nucleotide sequence: TGTGCCAGCAGTAGAGGCAGCAACTACGAGCAGTACTTC.

This sequence joins TRBV30 and TRBJ1-5, with 9 bases fitting TRBD1. The V gene's germline CDR1 is GTSNPN and CDR2 SVGIG (reference sequence). V gave up 0 bases and J gave up 7 bases; unmatched junction bases: 7. CDR3 size: 15 residues. This CDR3 reads CAWSVQSGQGQPQHF. CDR3 nucleotide sequence: TGTGCCTGGAGTGTACAATCGGGACAGGGCCAGCCCCAGCATTTT.

The chain is built from TRBV19 and TRBJ1-2; D uncertain. Per germline, CDR1 LNHDA and CDR2 SQIVND (reference sequence). The CDR3 totals 16 residues. Trimming stripped 5 bases from V and 0 bases from J, with 16 bases between. The CDR3 sequence is CASSSRRMTANYGYTF. CDR3 sequence (DNA): TGTGCCAGTAGTTCTAGACGGATGACCGCTAACTATGGCTACACCTTC.

The V and J genes are TRBV6-5 and TRBJ1-5; D remains unclear. CDR3 length equals 14 residues. V lost 6 bases, J lost 0 bases, and 9 bases lay in between. Looked up from germline, CDR1 is MNHEY and CDR2 is SVGAGI. The CDR3 loop is CASRVGLSNQPQHF. CDR3 nucleotide sequence: TGTGCCAGCAGGGTGGGCCTTAGCAATCAGCCCCAGCATTTT.

The chain is built from TRBV18 and TRBJ2-7; 12 nucleotides match TRBD2. The CDR3 contains 16 residues. The germline V gene has CDR1 KGHSH and CDR2 LQKENI. The trim removed 3 bases at V and 0 bases at J, leaving 3 bases unmatched. The CDR3 reads CASSPGLAGSSYEQYF. The CDR3 DNA sequence: TGTGCCAGCTCACCTGGACTAGCGGGGAGCTCCTACGAGCAGTACTTC.

This chain uses TRBV30 with TRBJ2-3; D perhaps matches TRBD2 (6 bases). The CDR3 runs 13 residues. V lost 4 bases, J lost 0 bases, and 8 bases lay in between. Per the germline V gene, CDR1 is GTSNPN and CDR2 is SVGIG (reference sequence). The CDR3 sequence: CAWIGRSTDTQYF. As DNA, the CDR3 is TGTGCCTGGATCGGGAGAAGCACAGATACGCAGTATTTT.

The chain recombines TRBV3-1 (or the pseudogene TRBV3-2) with TRBJ2-2, with 8 bases that match TRBD2. The CDR3 extends over 15 amino acids. V was clipped by 4 bases and J by 6 bases; unmatched bases: 7. In germline, CDR1 is LGHDT, CDR2 YNNKEL (reference sequence). CDR3 nucleotides: TGTGCCAGCAGCCTAACTAGCGGAGCTCCCGGGGAGCTGTTTTTT. It translates to CASSLTSGAPGELFF.